This T cell receptor beta chain was captured by sequencing in a study of breast tumors, draining lymph nodes, adjacent tissues. Broader study findings: The data were judged consistent with most tumor T cells coming from lymph node and expanding in tumor. Tumor repertoires ranked between lymph nodes and nontumor tissue in diversity, with V and J gene preferences.

The CDR3 extends over 15 amino acids. CDR1 is SNHLY, CDR2 FYNNEI, per germline. The ends lost 6 bases at V and 2 bases at J; junction bases unmatched: 7. Remarks on this clonotype: The target antigen is unknown.

Each CDR3 protein gets one entry after TCRdb re-called the multiplex PCR reads with MiXCR. The data hold 17,000 or so distinct CDR3 sequences, with about two thirds observed a single time. V and J are TRBV2 and TRBJ2-7, with 10 bases that match TRBD1. The TCR sequence derives from a female donor with breast cancer. Some clones in this sample may be carry-over from other donors' samples. Source material: tumor-adjacent breast tissue. In DNA form, the CDR3 reads TGTGCCAGCAGGGATTGGACAGGGGGGACCTACGAGCAGTACTTC. Its translation: CASRDWTGGTYEQYF.